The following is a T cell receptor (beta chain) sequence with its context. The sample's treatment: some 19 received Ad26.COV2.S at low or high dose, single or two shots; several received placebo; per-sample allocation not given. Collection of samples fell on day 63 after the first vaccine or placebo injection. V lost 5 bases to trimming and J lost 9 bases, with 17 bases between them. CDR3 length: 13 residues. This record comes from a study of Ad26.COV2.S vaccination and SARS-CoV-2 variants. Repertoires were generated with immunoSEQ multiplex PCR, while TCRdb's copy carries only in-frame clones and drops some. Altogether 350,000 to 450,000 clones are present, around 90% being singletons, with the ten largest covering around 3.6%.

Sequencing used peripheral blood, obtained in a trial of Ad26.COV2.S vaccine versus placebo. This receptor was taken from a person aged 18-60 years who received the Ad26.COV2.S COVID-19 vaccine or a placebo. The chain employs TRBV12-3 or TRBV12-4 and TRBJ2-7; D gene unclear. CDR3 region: CASSSRAIERQYF. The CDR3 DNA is TGTGCCAGCAGTAGCCGGGCCATCGAGCGGCAGTACTTC.